The clone carrying this T cell receptor beta chain was counted once. The entry originates in a study of blood T cell repertoires in COVID-19. TCRdb keeps only in-frame clones here, not all; method: immunoSEQ multiplex PCR. The table has tens of thousands of clones, 85% to 90% seen once. V gave up 5 bases and J gave up 0 bases; unmatched junction bases: 4. CDR1 is MNHEY and CDR2 is SVGAGI in the germline V gene. The CDR3 has 15 residues. The sample consisted of peripheral blood. The clonotype comes from a man aged 45-65 years with active COVID-19. The J gene is TRBJ2-4, the V gene TRBV6-5; 7 nucleotides match TRBD1. CDR3 loop: CASSPHRGAKNIQYF. DNA for the CDR3: TGTGCCAGCAGTCCGCACAGGGGAGCCAAAAACATTCAGTACTTC.